This TCR beta chain was found in a study of blood T cells in healthy people across ages. At the level of the study: Using template switching, researchers captured about one barcoded beta molecule for each two T cells.

The V gene end was trimmed by 3 bases and the J gene end by 9 bases; junction bases not matched to a gene: 7. From germline, CDR1 is ENHRY and CDR2 SYGVKD. This CDR3 is 15 amino acids long. Primed by a sample-barcoded 5' primer and a J-beta primer mix, a second PCR proceeded for about 7 to 11 cycles. The template-switch adaptor, which had 12 random nucleotides, put a tag on each cDNA molecule. A single record per CDR3 protein comes from TCRdb applying MiXCR to the 5' RACE reads. Of about 1.8 million distinct CDR3 sequences listed, just under 50% are singletons. Findings and caveats of the study: Diversity figures based on one million T cells were deemed too low. Long-lived donors carried more naive CD4+ cells and greater diversity than aged donors.

About this clonotype: Its antigen is unknown.

The TCR was taken from a woman in her forties in good health. V is TRBV10-3 and J is TRBJ2-1; 11 bases agree with TRBD2. The sample consisted of blood. For the CDR3, the DNA is TGTGCCATCAGTGATCTAGCGGGGGGCAGGGGTGAGCAGTTCTTC. Translated, it gives CAISDLAGGRGEQFF.